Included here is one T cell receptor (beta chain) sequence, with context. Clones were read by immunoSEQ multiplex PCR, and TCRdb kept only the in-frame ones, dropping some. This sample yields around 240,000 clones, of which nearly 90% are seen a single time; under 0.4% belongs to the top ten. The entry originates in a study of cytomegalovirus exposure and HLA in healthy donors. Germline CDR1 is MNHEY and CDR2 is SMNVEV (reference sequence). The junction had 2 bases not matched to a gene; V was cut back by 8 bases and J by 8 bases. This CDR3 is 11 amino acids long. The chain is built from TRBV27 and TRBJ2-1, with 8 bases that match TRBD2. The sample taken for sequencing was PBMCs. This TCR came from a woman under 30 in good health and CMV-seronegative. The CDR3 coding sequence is TGTGCCAGCGGACTAGCATATGAGCAGTTCTTC. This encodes CASGLAYEQFF.